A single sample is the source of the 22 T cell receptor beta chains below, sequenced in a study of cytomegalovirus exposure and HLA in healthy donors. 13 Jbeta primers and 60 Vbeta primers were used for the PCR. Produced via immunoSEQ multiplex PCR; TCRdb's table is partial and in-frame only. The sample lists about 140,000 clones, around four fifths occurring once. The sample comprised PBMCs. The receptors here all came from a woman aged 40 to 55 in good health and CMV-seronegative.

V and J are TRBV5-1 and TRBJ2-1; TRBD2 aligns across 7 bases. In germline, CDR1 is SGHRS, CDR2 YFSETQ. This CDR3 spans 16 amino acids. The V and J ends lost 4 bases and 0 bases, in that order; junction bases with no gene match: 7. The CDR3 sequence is CASSMLAESSYNEQFF. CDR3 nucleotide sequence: TGCGCCAGCAGCATGCTAGCGGAGAGCTCCTACAATGAGCAGTTCTTC.

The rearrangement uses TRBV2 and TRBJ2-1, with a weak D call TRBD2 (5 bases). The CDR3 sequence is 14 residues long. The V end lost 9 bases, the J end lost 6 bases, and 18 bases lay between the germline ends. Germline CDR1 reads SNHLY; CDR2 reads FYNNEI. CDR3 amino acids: CARKADRPVNEQFF. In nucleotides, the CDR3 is TGTGCCAGGAAAGCGGACCGGCCGGTCAATGAGCAGTTCTTC.

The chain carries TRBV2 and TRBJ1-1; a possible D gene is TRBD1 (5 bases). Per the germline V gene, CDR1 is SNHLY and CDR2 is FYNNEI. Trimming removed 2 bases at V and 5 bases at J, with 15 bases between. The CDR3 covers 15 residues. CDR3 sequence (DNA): TGTGCCAGCAGTGAATTGGCAGGGATTGTAACTGAAGCTTTCTTT. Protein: CASSELAGIVTEAFF.

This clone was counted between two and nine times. CDR3 loop: CASSTAGTGETQYF. CDR3 coding DNA: TGCGCCAGCAGCACGGCCGGGACTGGAGAGACCCAGTACTTC. V is TRBV5-1 and J is TRBJ2-5; D might be TRBD2 (6 bases). The CDR3 sequence is 14 residues long. Trimming removed 4 bases at V and 4 bases at J, with 14 bases between. Germline lookup yields CDR1 SGHRS and CDR2 YFSETQ.

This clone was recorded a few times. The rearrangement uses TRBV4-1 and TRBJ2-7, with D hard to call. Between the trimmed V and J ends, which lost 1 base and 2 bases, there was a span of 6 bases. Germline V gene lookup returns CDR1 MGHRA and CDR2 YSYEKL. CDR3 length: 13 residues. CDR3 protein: CASSQGGAYEQYF. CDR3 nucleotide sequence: TGCGCCAGCAGCCAAGGCGGTGCCTACGAGCAGTACTTC.

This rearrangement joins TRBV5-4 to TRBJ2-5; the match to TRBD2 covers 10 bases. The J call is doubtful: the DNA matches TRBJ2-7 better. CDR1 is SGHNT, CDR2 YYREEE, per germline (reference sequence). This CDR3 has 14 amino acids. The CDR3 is CASTAGTSVSEQYF. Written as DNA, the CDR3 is TGTGCCAGCACCGCCGGGACTAGCGTTTCCGAGCAGTACTTC.

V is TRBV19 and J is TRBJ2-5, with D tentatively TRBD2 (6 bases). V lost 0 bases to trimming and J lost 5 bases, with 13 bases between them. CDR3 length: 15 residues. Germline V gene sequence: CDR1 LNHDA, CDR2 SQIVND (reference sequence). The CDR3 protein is CASSIDTSLLETQYF. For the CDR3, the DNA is TGTGCCAGTAGTATAGACACTAGCCTCTTGGAGACCCAGTACTTC.

The CDR3 nucleotides read TGTGCCACCCAAACAGGGGGCGTTGGCGGCGGGGAGCTGTTTTTT. Amino acid sequence: CATQTGGVGGGELFF. The rearrangement links TRBV28 to TRBJ2-2; TRBD1 agrees at 9 bases. J was trimmed by 7 bases and V by 10 bases; bases with no gene match: 13. The V gene's germline CDR1 is MDHEN and CDR2 SYDVKM. The CDR3 spans 15 residues. Variable domain in full (rest from reference TRBV28 and TRBJ2-2): DVKVTQSSRYLVKRTGEKVFLECVQDMDHENMFWYRQDPGLGLRLIYFSYDVKMKEKGDIPEGYSVSREKKERFSLILESASTNQTSMYLCATQTGGVGGGELFFGEGSRLTVL.

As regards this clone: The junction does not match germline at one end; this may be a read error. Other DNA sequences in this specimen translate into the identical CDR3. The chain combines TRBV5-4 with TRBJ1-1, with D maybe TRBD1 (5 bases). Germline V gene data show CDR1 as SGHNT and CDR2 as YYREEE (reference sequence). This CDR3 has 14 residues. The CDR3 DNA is TGTGCCATCTCCTCCGTTGGGGCGGACACTGAGGCTTTCTTT. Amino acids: CAISSVGADTEAFF.

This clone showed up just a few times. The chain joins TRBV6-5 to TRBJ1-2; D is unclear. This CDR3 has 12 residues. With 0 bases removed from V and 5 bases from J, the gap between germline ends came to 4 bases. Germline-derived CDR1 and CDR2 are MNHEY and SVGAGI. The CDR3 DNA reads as TGTGCCAGCAGTTACTCGACATATGGCTACACCTTC. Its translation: CASSYSTYGYTF.

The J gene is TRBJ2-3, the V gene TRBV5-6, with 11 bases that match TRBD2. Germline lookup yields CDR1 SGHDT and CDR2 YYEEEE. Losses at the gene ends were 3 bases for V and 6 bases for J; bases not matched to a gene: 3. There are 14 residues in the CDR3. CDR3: CASSSSGRRDTQYF. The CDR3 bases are TGTGCCAGCAGCTCTAGCGGGAGGAGGGATACGCAGTATTTT. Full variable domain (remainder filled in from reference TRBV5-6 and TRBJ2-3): DAGVTQSPTHLIKTRGQQVTLRCSPKSGHDTVSWYQQALGQGPQFIFQYYEEEERQRGNFPDRFSGHQFPNYSSELNVNALLLGDSALYLCASSSSGRRDTQYFGPGTRLTVL.

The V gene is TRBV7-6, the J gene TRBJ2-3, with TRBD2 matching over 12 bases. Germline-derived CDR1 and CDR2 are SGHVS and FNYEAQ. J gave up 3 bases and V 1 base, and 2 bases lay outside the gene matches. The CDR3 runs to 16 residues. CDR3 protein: CASSLGLAGATDTQYF. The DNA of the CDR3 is TGTGCCAGCAGCTTAGGACTAGCGGGAGCTACAGATACGCAGTATTTT.

CDR3 in DNA: TGTGCCACCAGCAGAGCGTGGGAGGGGGACACCTACGAGCAGTACTTC. It encodes CATSRAWEGDTYEQYF. The rearrangement joins TRBV15 to TRBJ2-7; perhaps TRBD2 as D (7 bases). This CDR3 is built from 16 residues. The V end lost 1 base, the J end lost 2 bases, and 15 bases lay between the germline ends. Germline CDR1 is LNHNV and CDR2 is YYDKDF (reference sequence).

CDR3 in DNA: TGTGCCAGCTCACCCTGGGCGCAGAACGGCCAAAAAGAGACCCAGTACTTC. Amino acids: CASSPWAQNGQKETQYF. J is TRBJ2-5 and V is TRBV18; no reliable D call. The germline V gene has CDR1 KGHSH and CDR2 LQKENI. V gave up 3 bases and J gave up 3 bases, with 20 bases separating them. The CDR3 runs 17 residues.

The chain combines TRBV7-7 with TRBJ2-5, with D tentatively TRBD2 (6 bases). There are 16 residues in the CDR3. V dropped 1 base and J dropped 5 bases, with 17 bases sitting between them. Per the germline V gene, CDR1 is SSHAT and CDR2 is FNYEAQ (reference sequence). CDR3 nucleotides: TGTGCCAGCAGCTTAGATGGGACTGGCCGGGGTGAGACCCAGTACTTC. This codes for CASSLDGTGRGETQYF.

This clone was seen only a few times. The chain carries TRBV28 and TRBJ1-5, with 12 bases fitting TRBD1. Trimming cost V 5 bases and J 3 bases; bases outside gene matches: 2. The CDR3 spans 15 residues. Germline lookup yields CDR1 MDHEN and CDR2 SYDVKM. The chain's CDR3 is CASSGTGGFNQPQHF. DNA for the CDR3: TGTGCCAGCAGTGGGACAGGGGGCTTCAATCAGCCCCAGCATTTT.

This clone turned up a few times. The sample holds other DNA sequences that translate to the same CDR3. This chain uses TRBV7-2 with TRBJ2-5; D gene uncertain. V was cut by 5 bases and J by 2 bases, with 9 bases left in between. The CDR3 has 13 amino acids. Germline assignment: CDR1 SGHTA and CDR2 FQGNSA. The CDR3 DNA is TGTGCCAGCAGCCGACGGGTTCAAGAGACCCAGTACTTC. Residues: CASSRRVQETQYF.

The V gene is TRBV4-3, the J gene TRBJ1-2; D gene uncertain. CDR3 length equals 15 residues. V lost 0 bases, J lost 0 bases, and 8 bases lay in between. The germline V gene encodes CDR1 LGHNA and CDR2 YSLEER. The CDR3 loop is CASSQDSRTNYGYTF. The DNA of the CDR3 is TGCGCCAGCAGCCAAGATTCGAGGACTAACTATGGCTACACCTTC.

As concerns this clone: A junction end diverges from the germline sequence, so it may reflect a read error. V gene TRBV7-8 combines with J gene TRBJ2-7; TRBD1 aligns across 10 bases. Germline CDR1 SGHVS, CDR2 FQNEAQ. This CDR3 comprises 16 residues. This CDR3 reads CAGSTRGQGPTYEQYF. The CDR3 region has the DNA TGTGCCGGCAGTACAAGGGGACAGGGGCCTACCTACGAGCAGTACTTC. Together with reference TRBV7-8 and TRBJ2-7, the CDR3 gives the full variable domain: GAGVSQSPRYKVAKRGQDVALRCDPISGHVSLFWYQQALGQGPEFLTYFQNEAQLDKSGLPSDRFFAERPEGSVSTLKIQRTQQEDSAVYLCAGSTRGQGPTYEQYFGPGTRLTVT.

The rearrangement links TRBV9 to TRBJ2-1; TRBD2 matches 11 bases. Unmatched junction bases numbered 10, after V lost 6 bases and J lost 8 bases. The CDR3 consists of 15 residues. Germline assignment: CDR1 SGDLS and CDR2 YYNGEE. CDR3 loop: CASTKYPSGRYEQFF. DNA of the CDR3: TGTGCCAGCACAAAGTACCCTAGCGGGAGGTATGAGCAGTTCTTC.

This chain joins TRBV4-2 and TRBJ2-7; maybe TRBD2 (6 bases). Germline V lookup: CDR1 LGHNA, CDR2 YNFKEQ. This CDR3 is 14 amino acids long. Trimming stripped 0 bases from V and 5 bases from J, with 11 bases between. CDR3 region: CASSQEGRGDEQYF. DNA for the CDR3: TGTGCCAGCAGCCAAGAGGGGCGCGGGGACGAGCAGTACTTC.

CDR3 loop: CASSYFPTGATYEQYF. The DNA of the CDR3 is TGTGCCAGCAGTTACTTTCCGACAGGGGCGACCTACGAGCAGTACTTC. The gene calls are TRBV6-5 and TRBJ2-7, with TRBD1 identical over 8 bases. The ends lost 1 base at V and 2 bases at J; junction bases unmatched: 7. Germline CDR1 is MNHEY and CDR2 is SVGAGI. The CDR3 loop spans 16 amino acids.